These T cell receptor beta chains were read from a single sample in a study of CD4 T cells in relation to SARS-CoV-2 and coronaviruses. These TCRs are of unknown antigen specificity. Clones were sequenced by immunoSEQ multiplex PCR, and TCRdb holds only the in-frame ones, with some missing. The data contain 25,000 to 30,000 clones, 74% of them seen just once; the ten biggest clones take up under 30%. The source material was CD4+ T cells from PBMCs, cultured in vitro. Receptors originate from a human donor in good health. CDR3s include the opening cysteine and the closing phenylalanine or tryptophan. Fields, in order: J gene, V gene, clone size, D gene, CDR3 DNA, CDR3 protein. D genes are given only for firm matches. Expanded clones are given a class, and other clones once, few, many or no size at all.

TRBJ2-7	TRBV10-3	once	NA	TGTGCCATCAGTGCCTACAGGGACGAGCAGTACTTC	CAISAYRDEQYF
TRBJ1-3	TRBV7-2	NA	NA	TGTGCCAGCAGCTTAGCGGGGGTGAGCGGAAACACCATATATTTT	CASSLAGVSGNTIYF
TRBJ1-1	TRBV7-8	few	NA	TGTGCCAGCACCGGAAGTGGGGTGGGGGGCACTGAAGCTTTCTTT	CASTGSGVGGTEAFF
TRBJ1-1	TRBV7-2	NA	TRBD1	TGTGCCAGCAGCCCTACAGGGGTGGACACTGAAGCTTTCTTT	CASSPTGVDTEAFF
TRBJ2-1	TRBV11-3	NA	NA	TGTGCCAGCAGCCCAGGGTACCGAAATGAGCAGTTCTTC	CASSPGYRNEQFF
TRBJ2-1	TRBV4-2	few	NA	TGTGCCAGCAGCCAAGGGACTAATGACAATGAGCAGTTCTTC	CASSQGTNDNEQFF
TRBJ2-7	TRBV6-5	NA	NA	TGTGCCAGCAGTTATTCCAGGGGATCCTACGAGCAGTACTTC	CASSYSRGSYEQYF
TRBJ2-7	TRBV18	NA	NA	TGTGCCAGCTCACCACCGCTACGTTCTGGAACGGTCTACGAGCAGTACTTC	CASSPPLRSGTVYEQYF
TRBJ2-7	TRBV10-3	NA	TRBD1	TGTGCCATCAGGGAGTCGTGGGACAGGGAGTACGAGCAGTACTTC	CAIRESWDREYEQYF
TRBJ2-3	TRBV5-4	NA	NA	TGTGCCAGCAGTTTGGGGGGTGATACGCAGTATTTT	CASSLGGDTQYF
TRBJ1-5	TRBV4-1	few	NA	TGCGCCAGCAGCCTAAACCTGGATCCTAGGCCCCAGCATTTT	CASSLNLDPRPQHF
TRBJ2-7	TRBV6-6	NA	TRBD1	TGTGCCACCGTACAGGGGAACGAGCAGTACTTC	CATVQGNEQYF
TRBJ1-1	TRBV5-6	few	TRBD1	TGTGCCAGCGGCAAACAGGGGGCGCCATCTTTAGCGTTCTTT	CASGKQGAPSLAFF
TRBJ2-7	TRBV4-2	NA	NA	TGTGCCAGCAGCCAAGATCTTATCCAGGGGACCTACGAGCAGTACTTC	CASSQDLIQGTYEQYF
TRBJ1-5	TRBV4-1	NA	TRBD1	TGCGCCAGCAGCCACCCGGACAGGGTCGGGCAGCCCCAGCATTTT	CASSHPDRVGQPQHF
TRBJ2-5	TRBV10-1	NA	NA	TGCGCCAGCAGTCAGTCCGGAGGGCTCGAGTCCCAGTACTTC	CASSQSGGLESQYF
TRBJ1-2	TRBV5-4	NA	NA	TGTGCCAGCAGTTTACAGACTGACTTGTGGGGCTACACCTTC	CASSLQTDLWGYTF
TRBJ1-2	TRBV5-1	NA	NA	TGCGCCAGCAGCTTGAACGTCCTTGGCTACACCTTC	CASSLNVLGYTF
TRBJ1-1	TRBV7-2	NA	NA	TGTGCCAGCAGCATCCCGGGCGGGCACACTGAAGCTTTCTTT	CASSIPGGHTEAFF
TRBJ2-1	TRBV7-2	NA	NA	TGTGCCAGCAGCCCGAGGGGGGATCCCTACAATGAGCAGTTCTTC	CASSPRGDPYNEQFF
TRBJ2-2	TRBV7-3	NA	NA	TGTGCCAGCAGCCACCCCGGGACATCTAACACCGGGGAGCTGTTTTTT	CASSHPGTSNTGELFF
TRBJ2-5	TRBV3-1/TRBV3-2	NA	NA	TGTGCCAGCAGCCTAATCCAAGAACAAGAGACCCAGTACTTC	CASSLIQEQETQYF
TRBJ1-4	TRBV5-1	NA	NA	TGCGCCAGCAGCTTGGCCCCAGGTGTATCAACTAATGAAAAACTGTTTTTT	CASSLAPGVSTNEKLFF
TRBJ2-3	TRBV7-2	NA	NA	TGTGCCAGCAGCTTAGCGGGGGGATTTAGCACAGATACGCAGTATTTT	CASSLAGGFSTDTQYF
TRBJ2-7	TRBV4-2	NA	TRBD2	TGTGCCAGCAGCCCAGCTGCCACGCGGGAGGAGGGCGAGCAGTACTTC	CASSPAATREEGEQYF
TRBJ1-3	TRBV6-5	once	TRBD1	TGTGCCAGCAGGAATCAGGGGGCTGGAAACACCATATATTTT	CASRNQGAGNTIYF
TRBJ2-7	TRBV19	few	TRBD1	TGTGCCAGTAGTATCCGGGACAGAGATTACGAGCAGTACTTC	CASSIRDRDYEQYF
TRBJ2-7	TRBV7-6	once	NA	TGTGCCAGCAGCAGGGGCCGGGCCTCGTCCTACGAGCAGTACTTC	CASSRGRASSYEQYF
TRBJ1-3	TRBV19	NA	NA	TGTGCCAGTAGTATAAAAAGACAGACTGGAAACACCATATATTTT	CASSIKRQTGNTIYF
TRBJ2-5	TRBV5-7	NA	NA	TGTGCCAGCAGCTGCGGACCGACAGGCAAACTAAAAGAGACCCAGTACTTC	CASSCGPTGKLKETQYF
TRBJ1-6	TRBV6-5	once	NA	TGTGCCAGCAGTTACACCGGGAGTTCACCCCTCCACTTT	CASSYTGSSPLHF